The sample holds many counts of the clone carrying this T cell receptor beta chain. Uncontrolled infection, other autoimmune disease, pregnancy or lactation disqualified patients from enrolment. The sample is drawn from a study of T cells in Graves' hyperthyroidism and ophthalmopathy. Researchers took RNA transcripts and amplified the TCR beta CDR3 regions from them. First-round RT-PCR of the TCR CDR3 relied on the HTBI primer set. MiXCR was run by TCRdb on the multiplex PCR reads, yielding one entry per CDR3 protein. The table has 300,000 to 450,000 distinct CDR3 sequences, about 13% seen once. CDR1 SNHLY and CDR2 FYNNEI come from the germline V gene. The CDR3 is made up of 17 amino acids. The ends were cut back, 6 bases at V and 1 base at J, with 19 bases in the middle.

The specimen sequenced was blood. This chain joins TRBV2 and TRBJ1-5; D is perhaps TRBD1 (6 bases). This clonotype originated in a woman under 30 with Graves' hyperthyroidism. The CDR3 DNA reads TGTGCCAGCAGAAGTGGACAGCCTATACTGAGCAATCAGCCCCAGCATTTT. It specifies CASRSGQPILSNQPQHF.